The 16 T cell receptor beta chains below come from one sample, sequenced in a study of vaccination effects on CD4 cells after COVID-19. Antigen-specific CD4+ T cells were expanded with viral peptide pools in the ViraFEST assay before sequencing. The culture ran for 10 to 11 days, and then CD4+ T cells were isolated. Their SARS-CoV-2 infection, verified by PCR, occurred between March and December 2020. Method: immunoSEQ multiplex PCR; TCRdb's copy keeps in-frame clones and lacks some. The table has 22,000 or so clones, 75% to 85% seen once. The antigens for these receptors are not known. Sequences were derived from CD4+ T cells from PBMCs cultured with a peptide pool, sampled before COVID-19 vaccination. All receptors come from a human donor who had a prior SARS-CoV-2 infection.

The V and J genes are TRBV6-6 and TRBJ2-7; TRBD1 might be the D (6 bases). Trimming left V 0 bases short and J 4 bases short, with 13 bases between. Germline V gene lookup returns CDR1 MNHNY and CDR2 SVGAGI (reference sequence). The CDR3 extends over 15 amino acids. In DNA form, the CDR3 reads TGTGCCAGCAGTTACTCCCCAGGGGCGATTTACGAGCAGTACTTC. Protein sequence: CASSYSPGAIYEQYF.

The chain is built from TRBV3-1 (or the pseudogene TRBV3-2) and TRBJ1-4; tentatively, D is TRBD1 (5 bases). Germline loops: CDR1 LGHDT, CDR2 YNNKEL (reference sequence). The V end lost 7 bases, the J end lost 8 bases, and 14 bases lay between the germline ends. CDR3 length: 13 residues. CDR3 bases: TGTGCCAGCACCTCTGGACGGGGGGAAAAACTGTTTTTT. Protein product: CASTSGRGEKLFF.

V is TRBV9 and J is TRBJ2-1; perhaps TRBD1 as D (6 bases). The CDR3 is 13 amino acids. The germline gives CDR1 SGDLS, CDR2 YYNGEE. Between the trimmed V and J ends, which lost 1 base and 7 bases, there was a span of 9 bases. The CDR3 DNA reads TGTGCCAGCAGCGTAAGGACAGAGAATGAGCAGTTCTTC. It codes for CASSVRTENEQFF. Full variable domain (missing parts from reference TRBV9 and TRBJ2-1): DSGVTQTPKHLITATGQRVTLRCSPRSGDLSVYWYQQSLDQGLQFLIQYYNGEERAKGNILERFSAQQFPDLHSELNLSSLELGDSALYFCASSVRTENEQFFGPGTRLTVL.

The chain links TRBV11-2 to TRBJ2-7, with D unclear. Trimming removed 1 base from V and 2 bases from J, with 15 bases in between. CDR3 length: 16 amino acids. CDR1 is SGHAT and CDR2 is FQNNGV in the germline V gene. DNA for the CDR3: TGTGCCAGCAGCTTAGGCGTACGGATGCAGGCCTACGAGCAGTACTTC. It is translated as CASSLGVRMQAYEQYF.

The rearrangement uses TRBV28 and TRBJ2-7; no reliable D call. Trimming took off 2 bases at V and 0 bases at J, with 8 bases between the two ends. The CDR3 length is 14 residues. Germline-derived CDR1 and CDR2 are MDHEN and SYDVKM. The CDR3 nucleotides are TGTGCCAGCAGTTTAGGTGACTTCTCCTACGAGCAGTACTTC. Protein sequence: CASSLGDFSYEQYF. The full variable domain, completed using reference TRBV28 and TRBJ2-7, is DVKVTQSSRYLVKRTGEKVFLECVQDMDHENMFWYRQDPGLGLRLIYFSYDVKMKEKGDIPEGYSVSREKKERFSLILESASTNQTSMYLCASSLGDFSYEQYFGPGTRLTVT.

As DNA, the CDR3 is TGTGCCACCAGTTCCTCCCCCGGACAGGGGGGTAGTGAGCAGTTCTTC. Its protein is CATSSSPGQGGSEQFF. The chain couples TRBV24-1 to TRBJ2-1; 10 bases line up with TRBD1. Germline V gives CDR1 KGHDR, CDR2 SFDVKD. This CDR3 has 16 amino acids. Trimming took 6 bases from V and 9 from J; bases not matched to a gene: 13.

The genes are TRBV11-3 and TRBJ2-3; D unclear. Trimming cost V 3 bases and J 2 bases, with 0 bases left between them. Germline CDR1 is SGHNT and CDR2 is YENEEA. The CDR3 consists of 11 residues. The CDR3 loop reads CASSFTDTQYF. The CDR3 DNA reads as TGTGCCAGCAGCTTCACAGATACGCAGTATTTT.

This clone was picked up a small number of times. The chain has TRBV6-5 and TRBJ1-5, with TRBD1 matching 11 bases. This CDR3 is built from 15 residues. CDR1 MNHEY and CDR2 SVGAGI come from the germline V gene. J was trimmed by 4 bases and V by 5 bases; bases with no gene match: 4. The CDR3 sequence is CASSTGTGGNQPQHF. In DNA form, the CDR3 reads TGTGCCAGCAGTACCGGGACAGGGGGGAATCAGCCCCAGCATTTT.

The table lists this clone with a count of one. This chain joins TRBV12-3 or TRBV12-4 and TRBJ1-4; D is undetermined. Between the trimmed V and J ends, which lost 8 bases and 3 bases, there was a span of 10 bases. The CDR3 covers 13 residues. Written as DNA, the CDR3 is TGTGCCAGCGGCATTTCGGCTAATGAAAAACTGTTTTTT. This codes for CASGISANEKLFF.

The table lists this clone with a few counts. CDR3 sequence: CASSLGLAVWEAFF. DNA of the CDR3: TGTGCCAGCAGCTTAGGACTGGCCGTCTGGGAAGCTTTCTTT. The chain employs TRBV7-9 and TRBJ1-1; no definite D call. V was shortened by 1 base and J by 8 bases, with 14 bases between the two germline ends. The CDR3 runs to 14 residues. The germline gives CDR1 SEHNR, CDR2 FQNEAQ (reference sequence).

The J gene is TRBJ1-2, the V gene TRBV9; D ambiguous. The V end lost 4 bases, the J end lost 2 bases, and 12 bases lay between the germline ends. The CDR3 contains 14 residues. Germline loops: CDR1 SGDLS, CDR2 YYNGEE. CDR3 region: CASSPRPMNYGYTF. The CDR3 nucleotides read TGTGCCAGCAGCCCCCGCCCCATGAACTATGGCTACACCTTC. The entire variable domain, with the rest obtained from reference TRBV9 and TRBJ1-2, is as follows: DSGVTQTPKHLITATGQRVTLRCSPRSGDLSVYWYQQSLDQGLQFLIQYYNGEERAKGNILERFSAQQFPDLHSELNLSSLELGDSALYFCASSPRPMNYGYTFGSGTRLTVV.

This clone was found a few times. The V gene is TRBV5-4, the J gene TRBJ1-2; D remains ambiguous. Germline-derived CDR1 and CDR2 are SGHNT and YYREEE (reference sequence). The length of the CDR3 is 14 residues. V was pared by 1 base and J by 6 bases, with 13 bases between. CDR3 loop: CASSLRELEHGYTF. DNA of the CDR3: TGTGCCAGCAGCTTGAGGGAGCTAGAGCATGGCTACACCTTC.

The chain's CDR3 is CASSLGTHSNEQFF. The CDR3 coding sequence is TGTGCCAGCAGCCTGGGGACCCATTCCAATGAGCAGTTCTTC. This sequence joins TRBV7-3 and TRBJ2-1; D may match TRBD1 or TRBD2 (5 bases each). Trimming cost V 5 bases and J 6 bases, with 14 bases left between them. The germline V gene encodes CDR1 SGHTA and CDR2 FQGTGA. This CDR3 contains 14 residues.

The CDR3 protein is CAYGRFNSPLHF. CDR3 sequence (DNA): TGTGCGTACGGACGGTTTAATTCACCCCTCCACTTT. This sequence joins TRBV30 and TRBJ1-6; D is unresolved. Germline lookup yields CDR1 GTSNPN and CDR2 SVGIG (reference sequence). The CDR3 consists of 12 residues. Full variable domain (missing parts from reference TRBV30 and TRBJ1-6): SQTIHQWPATLVQPVGSPLSLECTVEGTSNPNLYWYRQAAGRGLQLLFYSVGIGQISSEVPQNLSASRPQDRQFILSSKKLLLSDSGFYLCAYGRFNSPLHFGNGTRLTVT.

A few counts support this clone. This chain links TRBV7-6 with TRBJ1-4, with D hard to call. V gave up 5 bases and J gave up 3 bases, with 13 bases separating them. The CDR3 consists of 15 residues. Germline loops: CDR1 SGHVS, CDR2 FNYEAQ. CDR3 sequence (DNA): TGTGCCAGCAGCAGAAGCCCCAACGCTAATGAAAAACTGTTTTTT. It is translated as CASSRSPNANEKLFF.

This sequence joins TRBV13 and TRBJ2-7; D perhaps matches TRBD1 (5 bases). The CDR3 has 12 amino acids. V dropped 5 bases and J dropped 5 bases, with 10 bases sitting between them. Germline CDR1 and CDR2: PRHDT and FYEKMQ (reference sequence). CDR3 DNA sequence: TGTGCCAGCAGCCCCTCGACAGACGAGCAGTACTTC. It is translated as CASSPSTDEQYF.